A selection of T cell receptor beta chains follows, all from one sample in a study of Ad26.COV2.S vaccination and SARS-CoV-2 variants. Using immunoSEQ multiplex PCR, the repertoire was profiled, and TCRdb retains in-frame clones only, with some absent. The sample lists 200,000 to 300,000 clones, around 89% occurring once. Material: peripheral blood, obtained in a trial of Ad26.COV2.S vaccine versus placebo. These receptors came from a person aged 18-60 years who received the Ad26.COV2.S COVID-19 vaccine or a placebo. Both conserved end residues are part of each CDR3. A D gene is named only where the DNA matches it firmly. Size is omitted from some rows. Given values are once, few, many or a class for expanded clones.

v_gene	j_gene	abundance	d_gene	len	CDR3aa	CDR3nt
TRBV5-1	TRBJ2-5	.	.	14	CASSLVPGEETQYF	TGCGCCAGCAGCTTGGTCCCAGGGGAAGAGACCCAGTACTTC
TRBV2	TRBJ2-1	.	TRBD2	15	CASSPRGGQYNEQFF	TGTGCCAGCAGCCCGCGGGGGGGGCAGTACAATGAGCAGTTCTTC
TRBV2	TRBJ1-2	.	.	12	CARLEGRDGYTF	TGTGCCCGGCTAGAGGGTCGGGATGGCTACACCTTC
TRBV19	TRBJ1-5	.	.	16	CASSIGTKNSNQPQHF	TGTGCCAGTAGTATAGGGACGAAAAATAGCAATCAGCCCCAGCATTTT
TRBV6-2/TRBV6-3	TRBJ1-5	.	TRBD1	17	CASSYHQVGQGNPPQHF	TGTGCCAGCAGTTACCATCAAGTGGGACAGGGTAATCCGCCCCAGCATTTT
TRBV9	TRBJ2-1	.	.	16	CASSDPGSSSYNEQFF	TGTGCCAGCAGCGACCCCGGCTCATCGTCCTACAATGAGCAGTTCTTC
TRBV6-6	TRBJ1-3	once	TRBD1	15	CASSYTGDSGNTIYF	TGTGCCAGCAGTTACACAGGGGACTCTGGAAACACCATATATTTT
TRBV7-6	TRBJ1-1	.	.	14	CASSLGAGDTEAFF	TGTGCCAGCAGCTTGGGAGCGGGGGACACTGAAGCTTTCTTT
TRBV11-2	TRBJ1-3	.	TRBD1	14	CASIEGASGNTIYF	TGTGCCAGCATCGAGGGGGCCTCTGGAAACACCATATATTTT
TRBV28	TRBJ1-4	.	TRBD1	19	CASSTPRDRGLATNEKLFF	TGTGCCAGCAGTACCCCCCGGGACAGGGGGCTTGCAACTAATGAAAAACTGTTTTTT
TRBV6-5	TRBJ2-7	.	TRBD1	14	CASSTDRGVYEQYF	TGTGCCAGCAGTACGGACAGGGGGGTCTACGAGCAGTACTTC
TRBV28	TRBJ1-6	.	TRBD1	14	CASSKTGGNSPLHF	TGTGCCAGCAGCAAGACAGGGGGAAATTCACCCCTCCACTTT
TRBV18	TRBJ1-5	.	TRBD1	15	CASSGQGPSGQPQHF	TGTGCCAGCTCCGGACAGGGGCCGAGCGGTCAGCCCCAGCATTTT
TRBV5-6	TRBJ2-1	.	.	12	CASSLVPNEQFF	TGTGCCAGCAGCTTGGTACCCAATGAGCAGTTCTTC
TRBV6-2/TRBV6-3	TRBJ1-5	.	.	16	CASSYGGPNSNQPQHF	TGTGCCAGCAGTTACGGGGGCCCGAATAGCAATCAGCCCCAGCATTTT
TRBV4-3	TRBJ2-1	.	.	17	CASSQDRKGSSYNEQFF	TGCGCCAGCAGCCAAGATAGGAAAGGAAGCTCCTACAATGAGCAGTTCTTC
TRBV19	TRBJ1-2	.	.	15	CASSNLNTGLYGYTF	TGTGCCAGTAGTAACCTCAACACAGGACTCTATGGCTACACCTTC
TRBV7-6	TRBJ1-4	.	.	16	CASSLGAGLTNEKLFF	TGTGCCAGCAGCTTAGGGGCAGGGCTGACTAATGAAAAACTGTTTTTT
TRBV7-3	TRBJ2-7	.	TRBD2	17	CASKGQTSGRPRAKQYF	TGTGCCAGCAAAGGGCAGACTAGCGGTCGACCCCGGGCAAAGCAGTACTTC
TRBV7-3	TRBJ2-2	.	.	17	CASSFGGRGLNTGELFF	TGTGCCAGCAGTTTTGGGGGGAGAGGCCTGAACACCGGGGAGCTGTTTTTT
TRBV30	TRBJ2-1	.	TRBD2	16	CAWSVRAGGIYNEQFF	TGTGCCTGGAGTGTACGAGCGGGGGGCATTTACAATGAGCAGTTCTTC
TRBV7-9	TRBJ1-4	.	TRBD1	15	CASSPDRGKGEKLFF	TGTGCCAGCAGCCCTGACAGGGGGAAAGGTGAAAAACTGTTTTTT
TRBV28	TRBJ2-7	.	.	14	CASTTAGQGVEQYF	TGTGCCAGCACCACCGCGGGGCAGGGGGTGGAGCAGTACTTC
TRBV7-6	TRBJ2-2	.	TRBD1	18	CASSHAGTGGVGSGELFF	TGTGCCAGCAGCCACGCCGGGACAGGGGGCGTGGGTAGCGGGGAGCTGTTTTTT
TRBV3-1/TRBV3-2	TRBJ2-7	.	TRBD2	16	CASSQTSSGHSYEQYF	TGTGCCAGCAGCCAAACATCTAGCGGGCACTCCTACGAGCAGTACTTC
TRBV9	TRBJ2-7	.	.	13	CASSPHREGEQYF	TGTGCCAGCAGCCCCCACAGGGAGGGCGAGCAGTACTTC
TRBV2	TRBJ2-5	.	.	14	CASSVRGGRETQYF	TGTGCCAGCAGTGTAAGAGGGGGACGAGAGACCCAGTACTTC
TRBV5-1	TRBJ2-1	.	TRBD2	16	CASSSIASGTYNEQFF	TGCGCCAGCAGCTCGATCGCTAGCGGAACCTACAATGAGCAGTTCTTC
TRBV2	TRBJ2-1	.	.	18	CASSEAPSAGGNYNEQFF	TGTGCCAGCAGTGAAGCGCCTTCGGCAGGGGGGAATTACAATGAGCAGTTCTTC
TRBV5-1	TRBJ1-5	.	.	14	CASSCLRVLQPQHF	TGCGCCAGCAGCTGTTTGAGGGTACTGCAGCCCCAGCATTTT
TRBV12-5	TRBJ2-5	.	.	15	CASGLVLTGLETQYF	TGTGCTAGTGGTTTGGTACTGACTGGTCTAGAGACCCAGTACTTC
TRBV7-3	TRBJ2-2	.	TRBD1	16	CASSPRGQGATGELFF	TGTGCCAGCAGCCCACGCGGACAGGGGGCAACCGGGGAGCTGTTTTTT
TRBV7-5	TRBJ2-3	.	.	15	CARSLGETGTDTQYF	TGTGCCAGAAGCTTAGGCGAGACAGGGACAGATACGCAGTATTTT
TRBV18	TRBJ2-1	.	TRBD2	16	CASSPPGGRDYNEQFF	TGTGCCAGCTCGCCCCCGGGGGGAAGGGACTACAATGAGCAGTTCTTC
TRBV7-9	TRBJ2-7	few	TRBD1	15	CASSYPDRGRNEQYF	TGTGCCAGCAGCTACCCGGACAGGGGGCGAAACGAGCAGTACTTC
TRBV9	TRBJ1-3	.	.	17	CASSVAAGTVLGNTIYF	TGTGCCAGCAGCGTAGCTGCCGGGACGGTGCTCGGAAACACCATATATTTT
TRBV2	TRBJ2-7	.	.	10	CASSNYEQYF	TGTGCCAGCAGTAACTACGAGCAGTACTTC
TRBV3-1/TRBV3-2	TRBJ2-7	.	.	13	CASSQVDGYEQYF	TGTGCCAGCAGCCAAGTGGACGGGTACGAGCAGTACTTC
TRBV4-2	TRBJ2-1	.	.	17	CASSQEPPGVFSNEQFF	TGTGCCAGCAGCCAAGAGCCCCCGGGGGTTTTCTCCAATGAGCAGTTCTTC
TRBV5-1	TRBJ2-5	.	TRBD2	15	CASSFGLAEGETQYF	TGCGCCAGCAGCTTCGGACTAGCGGAAGGGGAGACCCAGTACTTC
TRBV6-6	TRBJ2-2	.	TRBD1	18	CASSPRDRGSANTGELFF	TGTGCCAGCAGTCCCCGGGACAGGGGGAGCGCGAACACCGGGGAGCTGTTTTTT
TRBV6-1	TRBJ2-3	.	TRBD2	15	CASSDLAEEGDTQYF	TGTGCCAGCAGTGACCTAGCGGAGGAGGGGGATACGCAGTATTTT
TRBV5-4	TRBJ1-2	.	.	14	CASSFPDRNYGYTF	TGTGCCAGCAGCTTCCCCGACAGGAACTATGGCTACACCTTC
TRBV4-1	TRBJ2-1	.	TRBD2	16	CASSPRGLAGVDEQFF	TGCGCCAGCAGCCCGCGGGGACTAGCGGGAGTCGATGAGCAGTTCTTC
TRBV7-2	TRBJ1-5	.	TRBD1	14	CASSLGQGLEPQHF	TGTGCCAGCAGCTTAGGACAGGGGCTCGAGCCCCAGCATTTT
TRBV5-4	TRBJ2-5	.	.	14	CASSLIGTLETQYF	TGTGCCAGCAGCTTGATCGGGACTTTAGAGACCCAGTACTTC
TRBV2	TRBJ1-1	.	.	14	CASNWAGRGTEAFF	TGTGCCAGCAATTGGGCGGGGAGGGGCACTGAAGCTTTCTTT
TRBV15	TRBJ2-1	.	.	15	CATSRGETSYNEQFF	TGTGCCACCAGCAGGGGCGAGACATCGTACAATGAGCAGTTCTTC